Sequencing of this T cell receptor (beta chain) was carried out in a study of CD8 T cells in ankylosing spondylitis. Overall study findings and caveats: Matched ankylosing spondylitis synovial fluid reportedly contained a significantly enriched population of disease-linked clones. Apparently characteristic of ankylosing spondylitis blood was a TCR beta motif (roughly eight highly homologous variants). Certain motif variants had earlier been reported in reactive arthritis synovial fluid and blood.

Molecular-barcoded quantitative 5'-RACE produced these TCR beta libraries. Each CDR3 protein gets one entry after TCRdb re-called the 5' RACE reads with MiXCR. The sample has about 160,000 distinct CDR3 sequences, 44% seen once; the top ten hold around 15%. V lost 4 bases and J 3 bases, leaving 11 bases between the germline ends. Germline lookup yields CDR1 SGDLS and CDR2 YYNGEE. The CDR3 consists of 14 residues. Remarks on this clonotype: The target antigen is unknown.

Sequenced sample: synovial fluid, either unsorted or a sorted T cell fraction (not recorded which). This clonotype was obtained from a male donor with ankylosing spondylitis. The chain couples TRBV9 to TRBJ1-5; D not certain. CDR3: CASSPGLYNQPQHF. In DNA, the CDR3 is TGTGCCAGCAGCCCTGGACTGTACAATCAGCCCCAGCATTTT.